These 31 T cell receptor beta chains were sequenced from one sample in a study of response to subunit inactivated influenza vaccine. TCRdb re-called the RT-PCR reads through MiXCR, storing one row per CDR3 protein. The table records around 760,000 distinct CDR3 sequences, 11% to 15% of them present only once. The source was PBMCs from blood, collected around 14 days before vaccination. These TCRs come from a man aged 50-59 years who received an inactivated influenza vaccine.

CDR3 sequence: CSASPLGPKAEKLFF. CDR3 bases: TGCAGTGCTTCGCCGCTGGGCCCTAAAGCAGAAAAACTGTTTTTT. V and J are TRBV20-1 and TRBJ1-4; the D is unclear. Germline V CDR1 and CDR2: DFQATT, SNEGSKA (reference sequence). Trimming shortened V by 5 bases and J by 8 bases, and 21 bases separated the two germline ends. CDR3 size: 15 residues.

This chain joins TRBV2 and TRBJ2-6; D gene uncertain. V lost 5 bases to trimming and J lost 2 bases, with 10 bases between them. This CDR3 contains 15 residues. CDR1 and CDR2 (germline): SNHLY, FYNNEI. The CDR3: CASSQVRTGANVLTF. CDR3 in DNA: TGTGCCAGCAGTCAGGTCCGCACTGGGGCCAACGTCCTGACTTTC.

This clonotype was observed at least ten times. J is TRBJ2-2 and V is TRBV3-1, with D perhaps matching TRBD2 (6 bases). V was clipped by 4 bases and J by 6 bases, with 12 bases between them. Germline lookup yields CDR1 LGHDT and CDR2 YNNKEL (reference sequence). The CDR3 has 14 amino acids. CDR3 bases: TGTGCCAGCAGCCGGGGGGACGAGTCCGGGGAGCTGTTTTTT. Encoded protein: CASSRGDESGELFF.

This clonotype was detected a few times. The V gene is TRBV10-3, the J gene TRBJ2-3, with 9 bases fitting TRBD2. The V gene's germline CDR1 is ENHRY and CDR2 SYGVKD. The trim removed 5 bases at V and 2 bases at J, leaving 11 bases unmatched. This CDR3 has 17 residues. DNA of the CDR3: TGTGCCATCAGTAGTCTCCGACTAGCGGAGGCCACAGATACGCAGTATTTT. This gives the protein CAISSLRLAEATDTQYF.

The rearrangement uses TRBV20-1 and TRBJ2-1; 8 bases are a match to TRBD2. CDR3 length: 17 amino acids. V lost 3 bases and J lost 1; bases outside the gene matches: 11. The germline CDR1 and CDR2 sequences are DFQATT and SNEGSKA (reference sequence). CDR3 in amino acids: CSARPLGGAGSYNEQFF. The DNA of the CDR3 is TGCAGTGCTAGGCCCCTCGGGGGGGCTGGTTCCTACAATGAGCAGTTCTTC.

This clonotype was recorded at least ten times. The V and J genes are TRBV4-2 and TRBJ2-2; D is unclear. Germline lookup yields CDR1 LGHNA and CDR2 YNFKEQ. The CDR3 spans 14 residues. Trimming left V 8 bases short and J 1 base short, with 11 bases between. Written as DNA, the CDR3 is TGTGCCAGCGCCCCGGGCAGGAACACCGGGGAGCTGTTTTTT. It specifies CASAPGRNTGELFF.

The chain links TRBV20-1 to TRBJ1-6; no reliable D call. V was cut by 2 bases and J by 7 bases, with 12 bases left in between. The germline gives CDR1 DFQATT, CDR2 SNEGSKA (reference sequence). The CDR3 has 14 amino acids. The CDR3 is CSARRTDGNSPLHF. The DNA for the CDR3 is TGCAGTGCTAGACGGACGGACGGCAATTCACCCCTCCACTTT.

The rearrangement links TRBV4-3 to TRBJ2-3; D gene unclear. Per the germline V gene, CDR1 is LGHNA and CDR2 is YSLEER. V was cut by 4 bases and J by 1 base, with 15 bases left in between. The CDR3 spans 16 residues. Here the CDR3 reads CASSPRTWTGTDTQYF. In nucleotides, the CDR3 is TGCGCCAGCAGCCCCCGGACGTGGACGGGCACAGATACGCAGTATTTT.

This clonotype has a handful of counts. The rearrangement joins TRBV11-1 to TRBJ2-1; D ambiguous. CDR1 is SGHAT, CDR2 FQDESV, per germline (reference sequence). V lost 1 base and J lost 8, with 21 bases in between. The CDR3 contains 17 residues. CDR3 coding DNA: TGTGCCAGCAGCTTAGTGGGCCGTCTAGGCATCGGCCATGAGCAGTTCTTC. Protein product: CASSLVGRLGIGHEQFF.

V gene TRBV7-9 combines with J gene TRBJ1-3; D unresolved. The CDR3 covers 15 residues. Germline V gene lookup returns CDR1 SEHNR and CDR2 FQNEAQ (reference sequence). Trimming shortened V by 3 bases and J by 0 bases, and 9 bases separated the two germline ends. CDR3 bases: TGTGCCAGCAGCTTCGACGACCGCTCTGGAAACACCATATATTTT. Protein: CASSFDDRSGNTIYF.

The CDR3 sequence is CSVASGGFDQPQHF. The CDR3 DNA follows: TGCAGCGTTGCATCAGGGGGCTTCGATCAGCCCCAGCATTTT. The chain has TRBV29-1 and TRBJ1-5; 8 bases align to TRBD1. The CDR3 totals 14 residues. CDR1 and CDR2 from the germline V gene are SQVTM and ANQGSEA. V shed 4 bases, J shed 5 bases, and the junction held 7 bases outside the gene matches.

This clonotype showed up just a few times. The chain employs TRBV12-3 or TRBV12-4 and TRBJ2-3, with 9 positions matching TRBD1. The CDR3 covers 15 residues. V lost 5 bases to trimming and J lost 4 bases; unmatched junction nucleotides: 7. The CDR3 sequence: CASSVTGGRSDTQYF. The CDR3 region has the DNA TGTGCCAGCAGTGTTACAGGGGGCCGATCAGATACGCAGTATTTT.

This clonotype was seen a handful of times. The chain couples TRBV6-1 to TRBJ1-1; tentatively, D is TRBD1 (5 bases). Trimming stripped 8 bases from V and 4 bases from J, with 17 bases between. There are 14 residues in the CDR3. Germline V gene data show CDR1 as MNHNS and CDR2 as SASEGT. The CDR3 reads CASGLRGFGTEAFF. CDR3 in DNA: TGTGCCAGCGGCTTGCGGGGCTTTGGCACTGAAGCTTTCTTT.

This clonotype occurred a few times. The chain recombines TRBV4-2 with TRBJ2-2; 15 positions agree with TRBD2. The J segment lost 7 bases and the V segment lost 3 bases, leaving 15 bases of the junction unmatched. CDR1 LGHNA and CDR2 YNFKEQ come from the germline V gene. The CDR3 contains 20 residues. The CDR3 DNA reads TGTGCCAGCAGCCAGAATCCGGGACTAGCGGGAGGACGGGCGGGCGGGGAGCTGTTTTTT. Translating it yields CASSQNPGLAGGRAGGELFF.

In its sample, this clonotype was seen a few times. The genes are TRBV7-8 and TRBJ2-7, with TRBD2 identical over 8 bases. The V and J ends lost 6 bases and 2 bases, in that order; junction bases with no gene match: 9. The CDR3 totals 15 residues. Germline-derived CDR1 and CDR2 are SGHVS and FQNEAQ. As DNA, the CDR3 is TGTGCCAGCAGGAAAGACGGGGGGGGTGCCTACGAGCAGTACTTC. Translated: CASRKDGGGAYEQYF.

The chain links TRBV6-2 or TRBV6-3 to TRBJ1-1; 7 bases align to TRBD1. From germline, CDR1 is MNHEY and CDR2 SVGEGT. This CDR3 is built from 12 residues. V gave up 6 bases and J gave up 6 bases; unmatched junction bases: 4. For the CDR3, the DNA is TGTGCCAGCAGCAGGGGGATGGCTGAAGCTTTCTTT. It is translated as CASSRGMAEAFF.

This clonotype was observed at least ten times. This chain uses TRBV7-9 with TRBJ2-5; D is perhaps TRBD1 (6 bases). CDR3 length: 13 amino acids. Per the germline V gene, CDR1 is SEHNR and CDR2 is FQNEAQ (reference sequence). V lost 8 bases, J lost 5 bases, and 15 bases lay in between. This chain's CDR3 is CASDLGAGETQYF. The CDR3 coding sequence is TGTGCCAGCGACTTGGGGGCTGGGGAGACCCAGTACTTC.

The table lists this clonotype with a few counts. This chain uses TRBV5-5 with TRBJ2-1, with D possibly TRBD2 on 6 matching bases. Per germline, CDR1 SGHKS and CDR2 YYEKEE (reference sequence). This CDR3 is 12 amino acids long. The V end was cut by 4 bases, the J end by 12 bases, with 14 bases between. Written as DNA, the CDR3 is TGTGCCAGCAGCACGGCGGGGTCGCTGCAGTTCTTC. Protein product: CASSTAGSLQFF.

This clonotype was seen repeatedly, ten times or more. This chain links TRBV4-2 with TRBJ2-1, with 7 bases identical to TRBD2. The CDR3 sequence is 14 residues long. V was clipped by 7 bases and J by 7 bases; unmatched bases: 10. Per the germline V gene, CDR1 is LGHNA and CDR2 is YNFKEQ. The CDR3 loop is CASTRGRGENEQFF. DNA of the CDR3: TGTGCCAGCACCCGTGGGAGGGGCGAGAATGAGCAGTTCTTC.

The gene calls are TRBV7-8 and TRBJ2-3; D gene uncertain. The ends were cut back, 1 base at V and 2 bases at J, with 7 bases in the middle. This CDR3 has 14 amino acids. Per germline, CDR1 SGHVS and CDR2 FQNEAQ. The CDR3 loop is CASSLVGPTDTQYF. In DNA form, the CDR3 reads TGTGCCAGCAGCTTAGTCGGACCCACAGATACGCAGTATTTT.

The chain links TRBV20-1 to TRBJ2-1, with D possibly called TRBD1 or TRBD2 (6 bases each). Trimming stripped 5 bases from V and 15 bases from J, with 23 bases between. CDR3 length equals 13 residues. Germline V CDR1 and CDR2: DFQATT, SNEGSKA (reference sequence). Written as DNA, the CDR3 is TGCAGTGCTCAGTTAGGGAGACGGGGGCGGGGGTTCTTC. It encodes CSAQLGRRGRGFF.

The chain carries TRBV6-1 and TRBJ2-7, with a weak D call TRBD1 (5 bases). Trimming removed 2 bases at V and 5 bases at J, with 10 bases between. This CDR3 region has 13 residues. Germline lookup yields CDR1 MNHNS and CDR2 SASEGT. The CDR3 sequence: CASSEQGPNEQYF. The CDR3 coding sequence is TGTGCCAGCAGTGAACAGGGTCCCAACGAGCAGTACTTC.

The chain has TRBV18 and TRBJ1-1; D might be TRBD1 (5 bases). Trimming cost V 6 bases and J 0 bases, with 11 bases left between them. The CDR3 contains 14 residues. Germline-derived CDR1 and CDR2 are KGHSH and LQKENI. The CDR3, as DNA: TGTGCCAGCTCCCCGGGGGTCATGAACACTGAAGCTTTCTTT. It specifies CASSPGVMNTEAFF.

V gene TRBV6-2 or TRBV6-3 combines with J gene TRBJ1-5; unclear D gene. The CDR3 spans 14 residues. The V end was cut by 11 bases, the J end by 0 bases, with 14 bases between. Looked up from germline, CDR1 is MNHEY and CDR2 is SVGEGT. The chain's CDR3 is CAATADYSNQPQHF. For the CDR3, the DNA is TGTGCCGCAACGGCAGATTATAGCAATCAGCCCCAGCATTTT.

The genes are TRBV12-3 or TRBV12-4 and TRBJ2-2; 7 nucleotides line up with TRBD1. The ends lost 9 bases at V and 7 bases at J; junction bases unmatched: 8. CDR3 length equals 13 residues. In nucleotides, the CDR3 is TGTGCCAGTCGGAACAGGGGAGTCGGGGAGCTGTTTTTT. The encoded protein is CASRNRGVGELFF.

The chain links TRBV4-1 to TRBJ1-2; D possibly corresponds to TRBD1 (6 bases). Germline V gene sequence: CDR1 MGHRA, CDR2 YSYEKL. The CDR3 is 15 amino acids. The V end lost 1 base, the J end lost 4 bases, and 13 bases lay between the germline ends. In DNA form, the CDR3 reads TGCGCCAGCAGCCAAGTAATAGGGGGATCCTATGGCTACACCTTC. This sequence encodes CASSQVIGGSYGYTF.

In its sample, this clonotype was seen a few times. This chain links TRBV4-3 with TRBJ2-7, with 11 bases fitting TRBD1. The CDR3 sequence is 16 residues long. From germline, CDR1 is LGHNA and CDR2 YSLEER. V shed 1 base, J shed 1 base, and the junction held 3 bases outside the gene matches. The CDR3 DNA follows: TGCGCCAGCAGCCAAGGGACAGGGGGCCTGTCCTACGAGCAGTACTTC. The encoded protein is CASSQGTGGLSYEQYF.

The rearrangement uses TRBV28 and TRBJ1-2; no firm D call. This CDR3 has 15 amino acids. The germline CDR1 and CDR2 sequences are MDHEN and SYDVKM. Trimming shortened V by 3 bases and J by 4 bases, and 15 bases separated the two germline ends. The CDR3 coding sequence is TGTGCCAGCAGTTTGCTAGGCAGTGTGAGCTATGGCTACACCTTC. It yields the protein CASSLLGSVSYGYTF.

This clonotype was seen ten or more times. The CDR3 protein is CASSPRASGSGDTQYF. Here the CDR3 DNA reads TGTGCCAGCAGCCCCCGTGCTAGCGGGAGTGGGGATACGCAGTATTTT. The chain is built from TRBV7-2 and TRBJ2-3; 10 nucleotides line up with TRBD2. Germline loops: CDR1 SGHTA, CDR2 FQGNSA. The V gene end was trimmed by 5 bases and the J gene end by 6 bases; junction bases not matched to a gene: 11. The CDR3 length is 16 residues.

There are many counts of this clonotype. The chain is built from TRBV5-1 and TRBJ1-1; weak D call: TRBD1 (6 bases). Germline-derived CDR1 and CDR2 are SGHRS and YFSETQ. The CDR3 sequence is 15 residues long. V was pared by 0 bases and J by 1 base, with 10 bases between. The CDR3 DNA sequence: TGCGCCAGCAGCTTGGATAGGGGGACGAACACTGAAGCTTTCTTT. Its translation is CASSLDRGTNTEAFF.

This clonotype has a handful of counts. The gene calls are TRBV10-3 and TRBJ2-6, with TRBD1 matching over 7 bases. Germline CDR1 ENHRY, CDR2 SYGVKD. The CDR3 contains 17 residues. V gave up 2 bases and J gave up 1 base; unmatched junction bases: 5. The CDR3 loop reads CAISEGTVLSGANVLTF. CDR3 coding DNA: TGTGCCATCAGTGAGGGGACAGTACTTTCTGGGGCCAACGTCCTGACTTTC.